This T cell receptor (beta chain) stems from a study of identical twins. This clonotype has more than one count but fewer than ten. One entry per CDR3 protein, called by TCRdb with MiXCR from the 5' RACE reads. The repertoire holds about 550,000 distinct CDR3 sequences, with more than 20% as singletons. These same records also appear under a second study, on yellow fever vaccine responses in identical twins.

The sequence came from a young woman in good health. Sequencing was performed on CD4+ T cells sorted from blood.

CDR3 sequence: CASSPGLAGGSSYNEQFF. Here the CDR3 DNA reads TGTGCCAGCAGCCCGGGACTAGCGGGGGGGAGCTCCTACAATGAGCAGTTCTTC. The V and J genes are TRBV4-2 and TRBJ2-1; 16 positions agree with TRBD2. Per germline, CDR1 LGHNA and CDR2 YNFKEQ. The CDR3 extends over 18 amino acids. After removal of 4 bases from V and 0 bases from J, the junction contained 3 bases not matched to a gene.